These 25 T cell receptor beta chains were sequenced from one sample in a study of shared clonotypes between healthy human individuals (dated by TCRdb to the early 2020s). The method behind the library was the immunoSEQ multiplex PCR assay. TCRdb mirrors the immuneACCESS table, restricted to in-frame sequences. Some clones are absent from its copies; in checked studies, under half trace to an unresolved V gene, and the reason for the others is unknown. The table for this sample lists some 2,500,000 clones; approximately 93% of them were counted only once. The top ten hold around 0.4% of the sample. Sequencing was carried out using naive CD4+ T cells from PBMCs. Reading the label with the study, this specimen's cell subset or site is: CD45RA+ positively selected. The receptor set was obtained from a man aged 18 to 29 in good health. Some clones in this sample may be carry-over from other donors' samples.

The chain carries TRBV2 and TRBJ2-5; tentative D call: TRBD1 (5 bases). The length of the CDR3 is 14 residues. Germline values: CDR1 SNHLY, CDR2 FYNNEI. Trimming shortened V by 6 bases and J by 5 bases, and 16 bases separated the two germline ends. The CDR3 DNA reads as TGTGCCAGCAGCCAAGATCAGGGTGGCGAGACCCAGTACTTC. Its translation: CASSQDQGGETQYF.

The CDR3 DNA is TGTGCCAGCACCTGGGGAGTCGACTATGGCTACACCTTC. Encoded protein: CASTWGVDYGYTF. This chain connects TRBV6-1 to TRBJ1-2; D ambiguous. Germline CDR1 reads MNHNS; CDR2 reads SASEGT. CDR3 size: 13 residues. Trimming stripped 7 bases from V and 3 bases from J, with 12 bases between.

The chain has TRBV27 and TRBJ1-1; D is possibly TRBD1 (6 bases). Germline CDR1 is MNHEY and CDR2 is SMNVEV (reference sequence). V was shortened by 2 bases and J by 3 bases, with 16 bases between the two germline ends. This CDR3 has 16 residues. This chain's CDR3 is CASSLGGAGPDTEAFF. CDR3 DNA sequence: TGTGCCAGCAGTTTAGGGGGGGCTGGGCCGGACACTGAAGCTTTCTTT.

The chain joins TRBV18 to TRBJ2-7; D gene unclear. CDR1 and CDR2 (germline): KGHSH, LQKENI. Trimming left V 3 bases short and J 1 base short, with 13 bases between. The CDR3 has 15 residues. Here the CDR3 reads CASSPGIPPSYEQYF. The CDR3 DNA follows: TGTGCCAGCTCACCTGGGATACCCCCTTCCTACGAGCAGTACTTC.

The V gene is TRBV5-1, the J gene TRBJ2-7; 11 nucleotides agree with TRBD2. The trim removed 0 bases at V and 4 bases at J, leaving 6 bases unmatched. The CDR3 consists of 16 residues. Germline V CDR1 and CDR2: SGHRS, YFSETQ. CDR3 in amino acids: CASSLGFRTSGYEQYF. The CDR3 DNA follows: TGCGCCAGCAGCTTGGGGTTCCGGACTAGCGGGTACGAGCAGTACTTC.

The CDR3: CSVLMSSYEQYF. As DNA, the CDR3 is TGCAGCGTTTTGATGAGCTCCTACGAGCAGTACTTC. The chain recombines TRBV29-1 with TRBJ2-7; no firm D call. Trimming pared 5 bases from V and 0 bases from J, leaving 8 bases between. The germline V gene encodes CDR1 SQVTM and CDR2 ANQGSEA. The CDR3 covers 12 residues.

J is TRBJ2-5 and V is TRBV28, with a possible D match to TRBD1 (6 bases). Germline lookup yields CDR1 MDHEN and CDR2 SYDVKM. V was cut by 3 bases and J by 7 bases, with 18 bases left in between. The CDR3 loop spans 15 amino acids. The CDR3 nucleotides are TGTGCCAGCAGTTTGCAACGGACAGTCGCAGGGACCCAGTACTTC. As protein: CASSLQRTVAGTQYF.

The CDR3 reads CAWSNWAGKNEKLFF. DNA of the CDR3: TGTGCCTGGAGTAATTGGGCAGGGAAAAATGAAAAACTGTTTTTT. The rearrangement links TRBV30 to TRBJ1-4; a possible D gene is TRBD1 (5 bases). V was clipped by 2 bases and J by 5 bases, with 15 bases between them. Germline-derived CDR1 and CDR2 are GTSNPN and SVGIG (reference sequence). CDR3 length equals 15 residues.

A word on this clone: The identical CDR3 is also encoded by other nucleotide sequences in the sample. The V and J genes are TRBV5-1 and TRBJ2-1, with a possible D match to TRBD2 (6 bases). The CDR3 length is 15 residues. Germline V gene lookup returns CDR1 SGHRS and CDR2 YFSETQ. Trimming took 0 bases from V and 4 from J, leaving 11 bases between them. CDR3 DNA sequence: TGCGCCAGCAGCTTGGTTAGTAGCGGTTACAATGAGCAGTTCTTC. Its protein product is CASSLVSSGYNEQFF.

The V call is TRBV4-3, the J call TRBJ2-5, with a weak D call TRBD2 (6 bases). The CDR3 runs 14 residues. The V and J ends lost 4 bases and 1 base respectively, with 10 bases between them. CDR1 and CDR2 from the germline V gene are LGHNA and YSLEER. CDR3 DNA: TGCGCCAGCAGCCGCCAGGGAGGCCAAGAGACCCAGTACTTC. Its translation is CASSRQGGQETQYF.

The rearrangement uses TRBV7-2 and TRBJ2-1; D remains ambiguous. V shed 7 bases and J shed 5 bases, with 18 bases lying between them. The CDR3 has 15 residues. Per germline, CDR1 SGHTA and CDR2 FQGNSA. CDR3 amino acids: CASTTYGSPHNEQFF. The DNA of the CDR3 is TGTGCCAGCACCACTTACGGGTCACCACACAATGAGCAGTTCTTC.

The chain has TRBV18 and TRBJ2-4; the D gene could be TRBD1 or TRBD2 (6 bases each). This CDR3 region has 14 residues. Germline V gene data show CDR1 as KGHSH and CDR2 as LQKENI. Trimming removed 8 bases at V and 5 bases at J, with 16 bases between. CDR3 amino acids: CASSKGGSENIQYF. In DNA, the CDR3 is TGTGCCAGCAGCAAGGGGGGCTCAGAAAACATTCAGTACTTC.

This clone was observed once. The V gene is TRBV5-1, the J gene TRBJ1-1, with 10 bases fitting TRBD1. Per the germline V gene, CDR1 is SGHRS and CDR2 is YFSETQ. The CDR3 spans 16 residues. V shed 0 bases, J shed 3 bases, and the junction held 5 bases outside the gene matches. CDR3 protein: CASSLGDRGPDTEAFF. The CDR3, as DNA: TGCGCCAGCAGCTTGGGAGACAGGGGGCCGGACACTGAAGCTTTCTTT.

The chain uses TRBV6-5 and TRBJ2-7, with 9 bases aligning to TRBD1. CDR1 is MNHEY and CDR2 is SVGAGI in the germline V gene. J was trimmed by 5 bases and V by 6 bases; bases with no gene match: 5. This CDR3 has 13 residues. The CDR3 is CASRGTGINEQYF. The CDR3 DNA is TGTGCCAGCAGGGGGACAGGGATTAACGAGCAGTACTTC.

V is TRBV20-1 and J is TRBJ2-1; D call uncertain. The germline V gene has CDR1 DFQATT and CDR2 SNEGSKA (reference sequence). The germline V and J ends were trimmed by 4 bases and 9 bases, with 7 bases remaining between them. The length of the CDR3 is 10 residues. CDR3 sequence reads: CSAKKVEQFF. The CDR3 DNA follows: TGCAGTGCTAAAAAGGTTGAGCAGTTCTTC.

The CDR3 DNA reads TGTGCCAGCAGCTTAGAGGGTAGCAGAGAAAACATTCAGTACTTC. Translation gives CASSLEGSRENIQYF. The chain employs TRBV7-9 and TRBJ2-4; no clear D. This CDR3 spans 15 amino acids. The germline V gene has CDR1 SEHNR and CDR2 FQNEAQ (reference sequence). The V end lost 1 base, the J end lost 5 bases, and 12 bases lay between the germline ends.

This chain links TRBV5-1 with TRBJ1-6; D not resolved. The CDR3 totals 15 residues. V was shortened by 0 bases and J by 6 bases, with 10 bases between the two germline ends. The germline gives CDR1 SGHRS, CDR2 YFSETQ. The CDR3 coding sequence is TGCGCCAGCAGCTTGGTGGCAGGAACTAATTCACCCCTCCACTTT. The encoded protein is CASSLVAGTNSPLHF.

The chain is built from TRBV5-8 and TRBJ2-1; 10 bases line up with TRBD2. The CDR3 loop spans 19 amino acids. Germline CDR1 reads SGHTS; CDR2 reads YDEGEE. The V gene end was trimmed by 0 bases and the J gene end by 3 bases; junction bases not matched to a gene: 12. CDR3 nucleotide sequence: TGTGCCAGCAGCTTGGTGCTTTTAGCGGGAGGTTCTCTCTACAATGAGCAGTTCTTC. Translating it yields CASSLVLLAGGSLYNEQFF.

The J gene is TRBJ2-4, the V gene TRBV6-1; 9 bases align to TRBD1. Germline loops: CDR1 MNHNS, CDR2 SASEGT. This CDR3 is built from 18 residues. V shed 5 bases and J 1 base; nucleotides not matched to a gene: 12. CDR3: CASSKDRGSEVAKNIQYF. The CDR3 DNA reads TGTGCCAGCAGTAAAGACAGGGGGAGTGAGGTGGCCAAAAACATTCAGTACTTC.

The genes are TRBV27 and TRBJ2-1, with a possible D match to TRBD2 (6 bases). Germline CDR1 is MNHEY and CDR2 is SMNVEV (reference sequence). This CDR3 spans 17 amino acids. Trimming took off 7 bases at V and 9 bases at J, with 28 bases between the two ends. The CDR3 DNA follows: TGTGCCAGCATGAGGCTAGCGAAGTTTTCCGAACACGGTGAGCAGTTCTTC. The encoded protein is CASMRLAKFSEHGEQFF.

This sequence joins TRBV5-5 and TRBJ1-1; no definite D call. CDR1 and CDR2 from the germline V gene are SGHKS and YYEKEE (reference sequence). The CDR3 contains 12 residues. V lost 4 bases, J lost 4 bases, and 8 bases lay in between. Written as DNA, the CDR3 is TGTGCCAGCAGCCAAGAGGCCACTGAAGCTTTCTTT. It codes for CASSQEATEAFF.

V usage is TRBV6-1 and J usage is TRBJ2-2; the D gene could be TRBD1 or TRBD2 (5 bases each). Trimming removed 3 bases from V and 6 bases from J, with 11 bases in between. Germline CDR1 and CDR2: MNHNS and SASEGT. The CDR3 has 14 residues. The CDR3 reads CASSEGPGSGELFF. The CDR3 DNA is TGTGCCAGCAGTGAGGGACCGGGGTCCGGGGAGCTGTTTTTT.

The chain uses TRBV19 and TRBJ2-2, with D perhaps matching TRBD1 or TRBD2 (5 bases each). This CDR3 contains 15 residues. Germline V gene sequence: CDR1 LNHDA, CDR2 SQIVND (reference sequence). V was trimmed by 6 bases and J by 4 bases, leaving 15 bases between them. CDR3 region: CASRAGTRGTGELFF. CDR3 DNA: TGTGCCAGTAGAGCCGGGACCCGGGGCACCGGGGAGCTGTTTTTT.

The V call is TRBV10-1, the J call TRBJ2-7; D not resolved. Trimming removed 3 bases at V and 8 bases at J, with 14 bases between. The V gene's germline CDR1 is WNHNN and CDR2 SYGVQD (reference sequence). The CDR3 runs 13 residues. The CDR3 DNA reads as TGCGCCAGCAGTGAAGGTTGGTCTCGGCAGCAGTACTTC. It is translated as CASSEGWSRQQYF.

The V call is TRBV12-5, the J call TRBJ2-2; no clear D. The V gene's germline CDR1 is LGHNT and CDR2 FRNRAP. CDR3 length equals 12 residues. Deletions cut 7 bases from V and 6 bases from J, with 9 bases between. CDR3 residues: CASAQDPGELFF. For the CDR3, the DNA is TGTGCTAGTGCCCAGGATCCCGGGGAGCTGTTTTTT.